This TCR beta chain was sequenced for a study of T cells after yellow fever vaccination. Trimming removed 10 bases from V and 2 bases from J, with 14 bases in between. Germline V gene sequence: CDR1 ENHRY, CDR2 SYGVKD. This CDR3 has 13 amino acids. 5'RACE template switching added a universal primer site and UMIs to TCR cDNA. MiXCR, applied by TCRdb to the 5' RACE reads, yields one record per CDR3 protein. Of 400,000 to 450,000 distinct CDR3 sequences in the sample, roughly a sixth were seen once. V is TRBV10-3 and J is TRBJ1-1, with D maybe TRBD1 (5 bases). The input for sequencing was PBMCs, taken before the yellow fever booster vaccination. The receptor comes from a man between 18 and 29 years old who received the YFV17D yellow fever vaccine. In DNA form, the CDR3 reads TGTGCCACGGTCCGGGACCTCAACACTGAAGCTTTCTTT. The encoded protein is CATVRDLNTEAFF.